This T cell receptor (beta chain) was recovered during a study of shared clonotypes between healthy human individuals (dated by TCRdb to the early 2020s). For the wider study: Three men and a couple of women, aged 18 to 49 years, made up the cohort. For each donor, three plates each were used for CD4 naive and CD4 memory, two plates were used for CD8 naive, and one plate was used for CD8 memory. To estimate repertoire size and how much clonotype sharing occurs between individuals, the study deeply sequenced the blood TCR repertoires of a handful of healthy adults. Different laboratories and diverse techniques were used to prepare libraries and sequence TCR repertoires, to increase sequencing depth and limit assay-specific biases. Between about 0.94 and 10 billion PBMCs per donor were obtained by leukapheresis.

Using the deep immunoSEQ assay, multiplex PCR amplified TCR CDR3 regions from genomic DNA. Extracted genomic DNA from each cell subset was spread evenly across all wells of several immunoSEQ 96-well plates, with each plate serving as a replicate. For sorted subsets, around 0.2 ug of genomic DNA, equivalent to 30,000 or so T cell genomes, went into each replicate PCR. Purified libraries were quantified with a Qubit 3.0 fluorometer, sized on a Bioanalyzer 2100, and re-quantified with the KAPA Library Quantification kit. Every immunoSEQ 96-well plate was sequenced on a dedicated single-read 150-cycle Illumina NextSeq 550 flow cell. Per the original workflow: Because the immunoSEQ output held only junctional sequences and lacked quality scores, the filtering could not match the filtering applied to full-length reads. Sequences were annotated with PyIR, a Python wrapper for IgBLAST v1.9, and V/J genes and CDR3 were assigned using IMGT germline references. Reads with weak V/J assignments (E-value above 1e-6), missing CDR3, stop codons, out-of-frame junctions, or ambiguous translated residues were removed. V3J clonotypes were defined as sequences sharing the same inferred V gene, J gene, and CDR3 amino acid sequence. To compute the percentage overlap between repertoires, the number of shared unique clonotypes was divided by the size of the smaller repertoire. RTK rarefaction, the Chao1 estimator, and Recon v2.1 estimates of unobserved clonotypes were used to assess repertoire richness. Generation probabilities were computed with OLGA for all TCRbeta clonotypes obtained by the gDNA method from four donors. TCRdb took over this immuneACCESS table, retaining in-frame rearrangements with V and J assigned. Such tables are incomplete; in checked studies, under half of the missing clones stem from an unresolved V gene, and the remainder is unexplained. Clonal size and the V and J genes are those of that table, whereas D and trimming came from the DNA. For this sample there are around 1,900,000 clones; over 85% appear just once. The top ten clones comprise around 1.8% of the sample.

With respect to this clone: It has no known antigen specificity. Base qualities are not at hand, and no much larger clone is one base apart. In the same sample, other DNA sequences code for this CDR3.

CD8 naive samples were CD45RO-negative cells positively selected for CCR7, giving a CD45RA+CCR7+ population that excluded TemRA cells. Healthy HIV-negative adults with no recently reported acute infections or vaccinations were included as donors. All donors were Caucasian adults living in Nashville, Tennessee, USA. After blood collection by leukapheresis, PBMCs were isolated using Ficoll-Histopaque density gradient centrifugation and then cryopreserved in the vapor phase of liquid nitrogen. Analytical flow cytometry was used to check the purity and quantity of every magnetically sorted T cell population. Genomic DNA was isolated from every sorted fraction and measured by UV absorbance on a Nanodrop 2000c. Overall results and qualifications from the work: The small number of donors limited the genetic and exposure-history diversity represented. Compared with non-shared clonotypes, clonotypes shared by all four sorted-subset donors had higher generation probabilities. Sampling was restricted to blood, and TCR repertoires in tissue are likely to differ from TCR repertoires in blood. Incomplete sequencing was indicated by rarefaction of sorted-subset datasets, despite the large sequencing depth. Roughly 5% of naive CD4, 3.5% of naive CD8, approximately 2.2% of memory CD4, and 0.4% of memory CD8 clonotypes were shared across a few donors. Larger estimated clonotype richness was generally found for naive subsets than for memory subsets. Based on pairwise subsampling, the degree of clonotype sharing among donors was expected to be affected by sequencing depth.

This clonotype originated in a man between 18 and 29 years old in good health. Some clones in this sample may be carry-over from other donors' samples. The specimen sequenced was naive CD8+ T cells from PBMCs. The cell subset or site label, read with the paper, signifies: CD45RA+CCR7+.

The sequence in DNA is TGCGCCAGCAGCGGTGGACTAGCGGGGTACAATGAGCAGTTCTTC. The translation is CASSGGLAGYNEQFF. This sequence uses TRBV5-1 and TRBJ2-1; 12 nucleotides in the junction match TRBD2. The germline V gene specifies SGHRS as CDR1 and YFSETQ as CDR2. The CDR3, cysteine through phenylalanine, is 15 amino acids long. The sequence is cut down to CDR3 DNA, 45 bases in frame from base 1. Trimming takes 4 bases off V and 4 bases off J; junction bases not matched to a gene: 3.